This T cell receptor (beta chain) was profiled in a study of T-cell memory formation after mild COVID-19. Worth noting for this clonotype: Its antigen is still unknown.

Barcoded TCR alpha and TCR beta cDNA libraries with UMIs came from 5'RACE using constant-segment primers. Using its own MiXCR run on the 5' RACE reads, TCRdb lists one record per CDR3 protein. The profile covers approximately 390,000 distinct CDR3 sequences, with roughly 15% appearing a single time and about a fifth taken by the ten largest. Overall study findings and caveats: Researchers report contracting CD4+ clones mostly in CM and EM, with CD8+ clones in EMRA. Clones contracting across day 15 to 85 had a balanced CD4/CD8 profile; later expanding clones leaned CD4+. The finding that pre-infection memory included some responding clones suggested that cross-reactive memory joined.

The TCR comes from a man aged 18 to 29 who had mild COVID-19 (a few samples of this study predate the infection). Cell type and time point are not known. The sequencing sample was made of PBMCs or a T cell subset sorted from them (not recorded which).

Here the CDR3 reads CASGVGGGFQETQYF. DNA of the CDR3: TGTGCCAGCGGTGTGGGCGGGGGGTTCCAAGAGACCCAGTACTTC. The chain is built from TRBV7-2 and TRBJ2-5; TRBD2 aligns across 8 bases. With V trimmed by 8 bases and J by 1 base, 9 bases remained unmatched. The germline V gene encodes CDR1 SGHTA and CDR2 FQGNSA. The length of the CDR3 is 15 residues.